The subject of this entry is one T cell receptor (beta chain). There is no known antigen for this receptor. The sample holds no much larger clone one base away, and base qualities are not on file. Taken with the paper, the label for time point translates to: week 35, safety follow-up. Each vaccine dose, consisting of 300 ug of a 20-mer mutant IDH1 peptide in Montanide, was administered subcutaneously with topical imiquimod. Across visits V03 through V10, patients got a total of eight vaccinations, given in weeks 1, 3, 5, 7, 11, 15, 19 and 23. All donors had newly diagnosed IDH1-mutant astrocytomas of WHO grade 3 or 4 that showed loss of nuclear ATRX. The samples were drawn from NOA16, a multicentre, single-arm, open-label phase I trial in Germany that tested a mutant IDH1 peptide vaccine in humans for the first time. Genomic DNA for TCRB sequencing was isolated from EDTA blood with the DNeasy Blood and Tissue Kit.

From a lookup of the germline V gene (reference sequence), CDR1 and CDR2 are SGHKS and YYEKEE. Clipping removes 3 bases from V and 8 bases from J, with 11 as the unmatched junction base count. Reading from cysteine to phenylalanine, the CDR3 counts 15 amino acids. The retained sequence is limited to the CDR3, 45 bases, with the frame set at the first base. This record comes from a study of a mutant IDH1 vaccine in newly diagnosed glioma (dated by TCRdb to the early 2020s). About the full investigation: In the chemotherapy-containing groups, vaccination started alongside temozolomide cycles, whereas in patients who had radiotherapy alone it started 4-6 weeks after radiotherapy. For exploratory analyses, roughly 25 treated patients had longitudinal TCRB deep sequencing done wherever samples were available. Of the 30 to 35 treated patients, approximately 62% were male and roughly 38% were female, and a mean age of approximately 40 years was recorded. Peripheral blood was collected at six visits: V03 (baseline), V05, V07, V10, V12 and V13. Before enrollment, patients had received standard therapy of radiotherapy alone, temozolomide alone, or radiochemotherapy with temozolomide; most received the combination. The week-35 safety follow-up took place at visit V12, and the week-47 end of study took place at visit V13.

The method was the immunoSEQ multiplex PCR assay. Following the manufacturer's protocol, the hsTCRB Kit was used to amplify rearranged TCR beta chain sequences. Sequencing of TCRB libraries was carried out on an Illumina MiSeq. As for the authors' bioinformatics: Demultiplexing, trimming and gene mapping were performed with the kit vendor's proprietary platform. The table was pulled from immuneACCESS by TCRdb, which kept in-frame rearrangements only. Such tables lose some clones; where checked, under half of the loss comes from unresolved V genes, and the rest has no known cause. Clone size and the V and J calls come from that table; the DNA yielded D and trimming. This sample comprises tens of thousands of clones, about 90% of them detected only once. Around 1.7% of the sample goes to the ten largest clones. Study-level results and caveats: Vaccine-induced immune responses across multiple MHC alleles were detected in over 85% of patients. Availability determined which PBMC samples were chosen for TCRB deep sequencing. It was noted by the authors that analyses of patient blood samples could not be reproduced owing to sample limitations. Pseudoprogression appeared unrelated to alterations in the top peripheral T cell clonotypes detected by TCRB sequencing.

This receptor was obtained from a man aged 35-49 years with glioma. The receptor chain draws on TRBV5-5 and TRBJ2-1; TRBD2 fits 7 bases in the junction. The starting material was PBMCs, obtained from a glioma patient whose treatment included an IDH1 peptide vaccine. At the DNA level, the sequence is TGTGCCAGCAGCTCTTCGGGACTAAGAGTCGATGAGCAGTTCTTC. Its protein reads: CASSSSGLRVDEQFF.